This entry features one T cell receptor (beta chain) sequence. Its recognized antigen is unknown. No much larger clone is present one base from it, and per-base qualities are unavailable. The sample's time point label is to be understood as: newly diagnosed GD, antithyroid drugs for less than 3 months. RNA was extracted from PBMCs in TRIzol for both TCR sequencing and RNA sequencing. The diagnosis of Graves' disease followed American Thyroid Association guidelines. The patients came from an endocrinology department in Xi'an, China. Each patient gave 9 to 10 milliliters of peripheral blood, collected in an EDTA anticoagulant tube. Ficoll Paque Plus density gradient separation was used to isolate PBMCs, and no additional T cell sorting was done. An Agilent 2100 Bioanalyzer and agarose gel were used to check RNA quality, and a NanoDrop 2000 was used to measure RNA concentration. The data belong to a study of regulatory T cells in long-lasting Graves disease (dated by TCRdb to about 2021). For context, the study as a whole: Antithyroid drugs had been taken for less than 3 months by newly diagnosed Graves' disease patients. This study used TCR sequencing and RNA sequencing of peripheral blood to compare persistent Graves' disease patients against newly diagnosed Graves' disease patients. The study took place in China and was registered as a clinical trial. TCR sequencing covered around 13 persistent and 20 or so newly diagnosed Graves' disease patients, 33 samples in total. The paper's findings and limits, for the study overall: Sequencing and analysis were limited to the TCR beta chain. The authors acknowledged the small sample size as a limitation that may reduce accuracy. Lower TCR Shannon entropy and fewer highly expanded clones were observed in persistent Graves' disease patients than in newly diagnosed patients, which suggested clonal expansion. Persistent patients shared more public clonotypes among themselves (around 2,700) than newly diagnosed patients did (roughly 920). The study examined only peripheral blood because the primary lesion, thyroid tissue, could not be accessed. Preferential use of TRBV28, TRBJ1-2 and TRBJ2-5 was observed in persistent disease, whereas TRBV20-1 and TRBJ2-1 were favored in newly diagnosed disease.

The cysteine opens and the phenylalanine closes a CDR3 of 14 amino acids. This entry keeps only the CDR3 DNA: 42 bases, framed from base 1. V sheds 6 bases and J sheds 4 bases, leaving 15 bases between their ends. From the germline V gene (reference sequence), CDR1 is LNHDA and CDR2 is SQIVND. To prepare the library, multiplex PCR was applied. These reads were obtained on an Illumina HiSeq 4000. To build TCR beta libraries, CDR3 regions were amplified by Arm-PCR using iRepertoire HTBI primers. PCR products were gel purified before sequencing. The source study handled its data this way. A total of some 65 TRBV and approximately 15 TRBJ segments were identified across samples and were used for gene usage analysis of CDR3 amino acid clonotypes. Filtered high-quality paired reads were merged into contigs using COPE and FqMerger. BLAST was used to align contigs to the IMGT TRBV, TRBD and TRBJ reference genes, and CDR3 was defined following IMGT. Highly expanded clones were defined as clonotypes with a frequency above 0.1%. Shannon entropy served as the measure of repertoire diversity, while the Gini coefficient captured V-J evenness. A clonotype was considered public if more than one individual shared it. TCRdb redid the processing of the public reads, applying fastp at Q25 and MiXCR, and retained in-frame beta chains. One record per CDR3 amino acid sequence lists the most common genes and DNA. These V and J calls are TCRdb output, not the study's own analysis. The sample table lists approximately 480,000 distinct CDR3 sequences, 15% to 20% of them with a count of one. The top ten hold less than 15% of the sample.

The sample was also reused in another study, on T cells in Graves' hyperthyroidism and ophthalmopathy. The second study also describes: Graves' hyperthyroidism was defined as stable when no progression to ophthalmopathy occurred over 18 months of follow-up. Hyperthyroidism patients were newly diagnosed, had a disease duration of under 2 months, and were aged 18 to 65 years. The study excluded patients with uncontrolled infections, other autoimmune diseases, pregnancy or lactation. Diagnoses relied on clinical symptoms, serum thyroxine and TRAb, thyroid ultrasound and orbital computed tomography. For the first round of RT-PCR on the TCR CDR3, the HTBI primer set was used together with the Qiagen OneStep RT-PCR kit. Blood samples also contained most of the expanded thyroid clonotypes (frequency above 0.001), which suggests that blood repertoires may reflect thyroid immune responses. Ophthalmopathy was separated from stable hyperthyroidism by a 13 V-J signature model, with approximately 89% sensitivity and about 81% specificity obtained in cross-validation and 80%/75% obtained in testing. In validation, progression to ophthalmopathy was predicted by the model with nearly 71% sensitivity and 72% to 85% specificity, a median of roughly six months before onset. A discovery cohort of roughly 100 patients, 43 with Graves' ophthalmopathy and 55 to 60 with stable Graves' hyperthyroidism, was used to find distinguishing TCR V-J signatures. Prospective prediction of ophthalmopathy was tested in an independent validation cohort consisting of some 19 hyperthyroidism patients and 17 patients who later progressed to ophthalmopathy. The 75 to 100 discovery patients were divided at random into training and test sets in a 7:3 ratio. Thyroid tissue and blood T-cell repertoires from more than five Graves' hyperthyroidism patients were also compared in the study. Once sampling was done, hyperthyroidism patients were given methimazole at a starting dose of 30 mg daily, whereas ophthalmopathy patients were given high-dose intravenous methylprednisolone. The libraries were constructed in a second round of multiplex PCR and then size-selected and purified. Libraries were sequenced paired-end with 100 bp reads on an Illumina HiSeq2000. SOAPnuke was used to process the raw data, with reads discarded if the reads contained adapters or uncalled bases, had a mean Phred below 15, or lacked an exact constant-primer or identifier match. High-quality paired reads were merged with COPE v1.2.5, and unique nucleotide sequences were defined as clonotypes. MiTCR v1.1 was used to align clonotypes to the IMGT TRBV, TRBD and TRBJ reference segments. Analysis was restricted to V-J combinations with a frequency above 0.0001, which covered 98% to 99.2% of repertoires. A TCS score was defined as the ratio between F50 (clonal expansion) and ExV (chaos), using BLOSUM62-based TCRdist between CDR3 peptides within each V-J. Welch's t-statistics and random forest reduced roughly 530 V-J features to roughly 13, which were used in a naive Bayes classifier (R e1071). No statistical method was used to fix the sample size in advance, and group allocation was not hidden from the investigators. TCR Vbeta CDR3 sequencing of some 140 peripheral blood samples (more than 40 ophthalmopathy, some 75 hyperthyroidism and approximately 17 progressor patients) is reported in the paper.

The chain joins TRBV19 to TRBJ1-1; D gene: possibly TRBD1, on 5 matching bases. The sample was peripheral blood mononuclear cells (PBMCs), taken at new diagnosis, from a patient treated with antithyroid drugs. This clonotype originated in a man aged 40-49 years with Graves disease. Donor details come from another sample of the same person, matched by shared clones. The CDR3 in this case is CASRPTGGSTEAFF. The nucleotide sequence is TGTGCCAGTAGACCTACCGGGGGTAGCACTGAAGCTTTCTTT. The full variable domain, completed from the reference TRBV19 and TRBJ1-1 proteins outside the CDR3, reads DGGITQSPKYLFRKEGQNVTLSCEQNLNHDAMYWYRQDPGQGLRLIYYSQIVNDFQKGDIAEGYSVSREKKESFPLTVTSAQKNPTAFYLCASRPTGGSTEAFFGQGTRLTVV.